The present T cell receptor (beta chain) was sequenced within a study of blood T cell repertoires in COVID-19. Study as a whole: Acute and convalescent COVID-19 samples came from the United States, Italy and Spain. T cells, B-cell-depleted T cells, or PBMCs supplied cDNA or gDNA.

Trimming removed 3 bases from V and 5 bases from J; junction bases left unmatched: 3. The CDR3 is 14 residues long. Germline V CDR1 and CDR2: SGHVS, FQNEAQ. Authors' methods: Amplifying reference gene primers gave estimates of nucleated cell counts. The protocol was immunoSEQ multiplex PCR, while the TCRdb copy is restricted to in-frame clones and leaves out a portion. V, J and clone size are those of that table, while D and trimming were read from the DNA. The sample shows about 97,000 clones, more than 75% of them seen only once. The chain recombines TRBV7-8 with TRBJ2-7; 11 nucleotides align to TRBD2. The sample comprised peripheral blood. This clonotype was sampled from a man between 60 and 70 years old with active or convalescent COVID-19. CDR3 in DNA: TGTGCCAGCAGCTTTAGCGGGAGGGAGAACGAGCAGTACTTC. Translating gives CASSFSGRENEQYF.